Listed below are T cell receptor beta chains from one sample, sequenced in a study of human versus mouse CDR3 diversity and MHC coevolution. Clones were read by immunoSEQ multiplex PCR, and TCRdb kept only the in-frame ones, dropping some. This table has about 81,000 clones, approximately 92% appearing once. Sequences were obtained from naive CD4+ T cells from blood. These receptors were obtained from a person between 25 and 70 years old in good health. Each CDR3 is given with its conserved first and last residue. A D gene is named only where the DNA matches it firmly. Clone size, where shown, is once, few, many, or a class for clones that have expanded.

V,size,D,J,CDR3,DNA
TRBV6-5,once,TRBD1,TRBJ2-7,CASSRQGGPYEQYF,TGTGCCAGCAGTCGACAGGGTGGGCCCTACGAGCAGTACTTC
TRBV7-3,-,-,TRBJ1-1,CASSSSDLTEAFF,TGTGCCAGCAGCAGTAGCGACCTCACTGAAGCTTTCTTT
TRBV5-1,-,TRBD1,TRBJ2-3,CASSPGTGFGTDTQYF,TGCGCCAGCAGCCCGGGGACAGGGTTTGGCACAGATACGCAGTATTTT
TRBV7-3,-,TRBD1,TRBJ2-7,CASSSGQASYEQYF,TGTGCCAGCAGCTCCGGACAGGCCTCCTACGAGCAGTACTTC
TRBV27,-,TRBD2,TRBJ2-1,CASSLWGTSDPFF,TGTGCCAGCAGTCTCTGGGGGACTAGCGACCCGTTCTTC
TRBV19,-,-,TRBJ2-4,CASSIVPGMGNIQYF,TGTGCCAGTAGTATAGTCCCAGGGATGGGAAACATTCAGTACTTC
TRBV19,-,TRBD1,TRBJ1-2,CASSIQDREDYGYTF,TGTGCCAGTAGTATTCAAGACAGGGAGGACTATGGCTACACCTTC
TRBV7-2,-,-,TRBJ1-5,CASSAWTDPNQPQHF,TGTGCCAGCAGCGCCTGGACAGACCCGAATCAGCCCCAGCATTTT
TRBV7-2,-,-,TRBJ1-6,CASSSYSYNSPLHF,TGTGCCAGCAGCTCCTATTCCTATAATTCACCCCTCCACTTT
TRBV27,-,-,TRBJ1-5,CASGGNSNQPQHF,TGTGCCAGCGGGGGGAATAGCAATCAGCCCCAGCATTTT
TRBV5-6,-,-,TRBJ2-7,CASSFGAASYEQYF,TGTGCCAGCAGCTTTGGCGCGGCATCCTACGAGCAGTACTTC
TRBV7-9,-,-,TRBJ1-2,CASSFGTEGYTF,TGTGCCAGCAGCTTCGGAACAGAAGGCTACACCTTC
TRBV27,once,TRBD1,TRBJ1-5,CASSPGTGTLQPQHF,TGTGCCAGCAGCCCCGGGACAGGGACATTGCAGCCCCAGCATTTT
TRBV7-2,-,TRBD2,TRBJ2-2,CASRSSGSRTGELFF,TGTGCCAGCAGATCTAGCGGGAGTCGCACCGGGGAGCTGTTTTTT
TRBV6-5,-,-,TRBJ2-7,CASSSPGLSSYEQYF,TGTGCCAGCAGTTCGCCAGGGCTAAGCTCCTACGAGCAGTACTTC
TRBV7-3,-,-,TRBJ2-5,CASSGGGTQETQYF,TGTGCCAGCAGCGGTGGGGGGACCCAAGAGACCCAGTACTTC
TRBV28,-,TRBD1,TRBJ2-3,CASKTGGPTDTQYF,TGTGCCAGCAAGACAGGGGGTCCAACAGATACGCAGTATTTT
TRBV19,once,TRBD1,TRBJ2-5,CASSWGQGVEETQYF,TGTGCCAGTAGTTGGGGACAGGGTGTAGAAGAGACCCAGTACTTC
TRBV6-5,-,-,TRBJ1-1,CASSYGGPNTEAFF,TGTGCCAGCAGTTATGGGGGCCCGAACACTGAAGCTTTCTTT
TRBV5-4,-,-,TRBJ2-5,CASSFLLGEQYF,TGTGCCAGCAGCTTCTTACTCGGGGAGCAGTACTTC
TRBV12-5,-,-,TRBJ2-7,CASGRTGSEQYF,TGTGCTAGTGGTAGAACAGGGTCCGAGCAGTACTTC
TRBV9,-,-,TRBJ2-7,CASSKTDTYEQYF,TGTGCCAGCAGCAAGACAGACACCTACGAGCAGTACTTC
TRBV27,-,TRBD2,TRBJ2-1,CASSLGAGESVNEQFF,TGTGCCAGCAGTTTAGGGGCGGGAGAGTCTGTAAATGAGCAGTTCTTC
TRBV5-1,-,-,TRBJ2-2,CASSTKTGTGELFF,TGCGCCAGCAGCACAAAGACGGGCACCGGGGAGCTGTTTTTT
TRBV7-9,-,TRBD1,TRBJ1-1,CASSPRTGISSASSAEAFF,TGTGCCAGCAGCCCAAGGACAGGGATCAGTTCCGCCTCTAGCGCTGAAGCTTTCTTT
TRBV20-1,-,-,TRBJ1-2,CSAGAGPGYTF,TGCAGTGCCGGTGCTGGTCCGGGCTACACCTTC